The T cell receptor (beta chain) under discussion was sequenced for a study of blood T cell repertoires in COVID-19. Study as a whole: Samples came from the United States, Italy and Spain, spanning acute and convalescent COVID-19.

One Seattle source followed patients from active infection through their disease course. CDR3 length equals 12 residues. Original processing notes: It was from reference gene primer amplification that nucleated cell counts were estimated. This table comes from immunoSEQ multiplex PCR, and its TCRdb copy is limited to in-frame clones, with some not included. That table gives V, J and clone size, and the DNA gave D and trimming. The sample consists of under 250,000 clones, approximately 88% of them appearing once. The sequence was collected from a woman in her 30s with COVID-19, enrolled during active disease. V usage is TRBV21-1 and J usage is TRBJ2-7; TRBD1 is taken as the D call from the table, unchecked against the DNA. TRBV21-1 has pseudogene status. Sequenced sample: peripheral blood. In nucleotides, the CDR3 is TGTGCCAGCAGCAAAGTTTCCGCCCAGATCCACGTC. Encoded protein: CASSKVSAQIHV.